Only one count was recorded for the clone carrying this T cell receptor beta chain. The data stem from a study of blood T cell repertoires in COVID-19. Overall study context: Sites in the United States, Italy and Spain provided acute and convalescent COVID-19 samples.

From germline, CDR1 is MDHEN and CDR2 SYDVKM. The CDR3 has 18 amino acids. Germline trimming cut 2 bases from V and 1 base from J; bases unmatched to any gene: 13. Libraries were prepared by immunoSEQ multiplex PCR; TCRdb keeps only in-frame clonotypes and omits some of them. The data show about 260,000 clones, more than 85% seen once. The clonotype was recovered from a person between 18 and 30 years old with COVID-19, enrolled during active disease. The rearrangement links TRBV28 to TRBJ2-7; 8 positions agree with TRBD2. Sequencing used peripheral blood. DNA of the CDR3: TGTGCCAGCAGTTTACGACTGCGGTTAGCGGGAATATCCTACGAGCAGTACTTC. Its translation: CASSLRLRLAGISYEQYF.